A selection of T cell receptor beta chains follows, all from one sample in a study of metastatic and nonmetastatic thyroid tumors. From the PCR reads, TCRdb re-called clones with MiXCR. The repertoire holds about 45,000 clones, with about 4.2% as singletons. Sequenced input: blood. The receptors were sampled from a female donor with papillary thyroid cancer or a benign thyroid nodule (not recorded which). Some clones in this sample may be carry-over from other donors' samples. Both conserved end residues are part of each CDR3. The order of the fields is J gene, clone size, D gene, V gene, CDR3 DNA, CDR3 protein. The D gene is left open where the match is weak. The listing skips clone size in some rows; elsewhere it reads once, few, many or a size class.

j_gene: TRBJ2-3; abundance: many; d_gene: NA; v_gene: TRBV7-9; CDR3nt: TGTGCCAGCAGCTTAGTAACGACATCCCCACTTGATACGCAGTATTTT; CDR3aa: CASSLVTTSPLDTQYF
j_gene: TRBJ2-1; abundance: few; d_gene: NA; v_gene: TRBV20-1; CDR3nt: TGCAGTGCTATGAAACCGGGACGCAGCTCCTACAATGAGCAGTTCTTC; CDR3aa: CSAMKPGRSSYNEQFF
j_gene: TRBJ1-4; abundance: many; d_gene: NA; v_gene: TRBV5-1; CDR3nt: TGCGCCAGCAGCTTGGGTCAGCAGAATGAAAAACTGTTTTTT; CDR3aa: CASSLGQQNEKLFF
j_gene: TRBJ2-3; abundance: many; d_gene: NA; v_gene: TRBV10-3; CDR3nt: TGTGCCATCAGTGAGGTTAGAGATACGCAGTATTTT; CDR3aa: CAISEVRDTQYF
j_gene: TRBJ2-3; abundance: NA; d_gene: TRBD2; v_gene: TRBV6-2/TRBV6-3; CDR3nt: TGTGCCCGCAGCATAACCTCTAGCGGGAGTTCAGATACGCAGTACTTT; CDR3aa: CARSITSSGSSDTQYF
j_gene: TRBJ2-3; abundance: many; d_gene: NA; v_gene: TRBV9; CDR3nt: TGTGCCAGCAGCGTAGTTCCCGGGACACGTAACACAGATACGCAGTATTTT; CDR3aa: CASSVVPGTRNTDTQYF
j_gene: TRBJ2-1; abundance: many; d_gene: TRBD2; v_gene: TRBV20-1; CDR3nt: TGCAGTGCTAACCACCCGACTAGCGGGACTTACAATGAGCAGTTCTTC; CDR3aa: CSANHPTSGTYNEQFF
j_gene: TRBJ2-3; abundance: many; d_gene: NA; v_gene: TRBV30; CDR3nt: TGTGCCTGGAGTGATTCGGGATGGGGAGATACGCAGTATTTT; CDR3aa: CAWSDSGWGDTQYF
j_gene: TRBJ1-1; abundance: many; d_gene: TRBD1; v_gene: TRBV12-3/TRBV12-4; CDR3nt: TGTGCCAGCAATAAACCGGGACAGGGAAACACTGAAGCTTTCTTT; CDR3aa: CASNKPGQGNTEAFF
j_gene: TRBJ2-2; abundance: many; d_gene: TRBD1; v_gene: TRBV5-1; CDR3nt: TGCGCCAGCACCCTAGGTACCCAGGGGGCAGCCACCGGGGAGCTGTTTTTT; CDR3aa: CASTLGTQGAATGELFF
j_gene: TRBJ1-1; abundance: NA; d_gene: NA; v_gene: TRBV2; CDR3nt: TGTGCCAGCAGTGAAGTTTCTACCGACAGGCTGGACACTGAAGCTTTCTTT; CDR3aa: CASSEVSTDRLDTEAFF
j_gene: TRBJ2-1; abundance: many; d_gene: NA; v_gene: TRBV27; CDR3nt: TGTGCCAGCCAGTCCGGACAGTACAATGAGCAGTTCTTC; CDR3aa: CASQSGQYNEQFF
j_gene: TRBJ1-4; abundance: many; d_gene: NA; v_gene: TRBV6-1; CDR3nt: TGTGCCAGCAGTGATGAGGGGAGATATGCTGAAAAACTGTTTTTT; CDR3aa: CASSDEGRYAEKLFF
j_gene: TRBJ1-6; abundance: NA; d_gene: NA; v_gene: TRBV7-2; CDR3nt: TGTGCCAGCAGCTTCACTCAGGGAAGAGAATCACCCCTCAACTTT; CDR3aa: CASSFTQGRESPLNF
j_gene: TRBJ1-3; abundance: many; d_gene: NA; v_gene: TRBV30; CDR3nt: TGTGCCTGGAGTGTGGGCAGGACGGGAAACACCATATATTTT; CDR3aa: CAWSVGRTGNTIYF
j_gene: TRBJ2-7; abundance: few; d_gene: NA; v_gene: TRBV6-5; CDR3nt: TGTGCCAGCAGTTACTCGATAGCGGAGAACTACGAGCAGTACTTC; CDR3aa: CASSYSIAENYEQYF
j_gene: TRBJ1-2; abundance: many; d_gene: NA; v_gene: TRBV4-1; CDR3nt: TGCGCCAGCAGCCCCTCCGGGACAAACTATGGCTACACCTTC; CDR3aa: CASSPSGTNYGYTF
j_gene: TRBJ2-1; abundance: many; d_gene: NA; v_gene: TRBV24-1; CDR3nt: TGTGCCACCAGGGAGGAGGGGGTCTTAGGCGAGCAGTTCTTC; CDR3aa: CATREEGVLGEQFF
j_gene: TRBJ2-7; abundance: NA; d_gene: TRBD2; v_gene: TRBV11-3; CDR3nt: TGTGCCAGCAGCTTCGAAAGTAGCGGGATCTACGATCAGAACTTC; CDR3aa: CASSFESSGIYDQNF
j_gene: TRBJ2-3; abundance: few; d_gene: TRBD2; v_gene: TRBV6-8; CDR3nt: TGTGCCTCCGGGACTAGCGCTAGCACAGATACGCAGTATTTT; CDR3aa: CASGTSASTDTQYF
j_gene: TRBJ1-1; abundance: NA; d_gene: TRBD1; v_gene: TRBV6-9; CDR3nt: TGTGCCAGCAGTGGTACCGGGACAGAGAACACTGAATCTTTCTTT; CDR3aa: CASSGTGTENTESFF
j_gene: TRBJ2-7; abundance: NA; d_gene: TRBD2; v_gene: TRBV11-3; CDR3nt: TGCGCCAGCAGCTTGACAGCAGCGCGGGACTACGATCAGTACTTC; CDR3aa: CASSLTAARDYDQYF
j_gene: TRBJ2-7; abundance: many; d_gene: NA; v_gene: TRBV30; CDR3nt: TGTGCCTGGAGTGTGAGGGCGGGGCAGTACTTC; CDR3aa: CAWSVRAGQYF
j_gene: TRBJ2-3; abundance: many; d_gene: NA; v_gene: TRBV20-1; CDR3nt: TGCAGTGCTAATAGCGGTCAAAGCACAGATACGCAGTATTTT; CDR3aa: CSANSGQSTDTQYF
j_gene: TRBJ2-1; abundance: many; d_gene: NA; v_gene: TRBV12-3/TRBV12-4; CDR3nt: TGTGCCAGCAGTTTAGATAATGAGCAGTTCTTC; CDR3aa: CASSLDNEQFF
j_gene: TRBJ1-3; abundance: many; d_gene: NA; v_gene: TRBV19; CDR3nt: TGTGCCAGTAGTATTGACACCCCCCCTGGAAACACCATATATTTT; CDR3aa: CASSIDTPPGNTIYF
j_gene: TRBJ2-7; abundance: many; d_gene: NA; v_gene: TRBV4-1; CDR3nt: TGCGCCAGCAGCCAAGATGCGGGGTACGAGCAGTACTTC; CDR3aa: CASSQDAGYEQYF
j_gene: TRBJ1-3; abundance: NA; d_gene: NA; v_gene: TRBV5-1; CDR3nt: TGCGCCAGCAGCTTGGTCGTAATTGGAAACACCATATATTTT; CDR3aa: CASSLVVIGNTIYF
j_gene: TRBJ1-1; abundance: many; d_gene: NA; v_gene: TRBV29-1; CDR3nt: TGCAGCGTTGAAAGGGAAATGAACACTGAAGCTTTCTTT; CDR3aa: CSVEREMNTEAFF
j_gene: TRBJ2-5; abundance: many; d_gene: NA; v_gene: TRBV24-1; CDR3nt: TGTGCCACCAGTGATGGGGGGGACAGCCTTCGAATGGAGACCCAGTACTTC; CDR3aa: CATSDGGDSLRMETQYF
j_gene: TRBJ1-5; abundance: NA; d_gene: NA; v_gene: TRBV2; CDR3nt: TGTGCCAGCATTGAAATGGCTGTTGAGCCCCAGCATTTT; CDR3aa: CASIEMAVEPQHF
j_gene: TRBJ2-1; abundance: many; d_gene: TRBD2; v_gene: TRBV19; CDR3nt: TGTGCCAGTAGTATTTCTAGCGGGAGCCGGAGTGAGCAGTTCTTC; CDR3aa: CASSISSGSRSEQFF
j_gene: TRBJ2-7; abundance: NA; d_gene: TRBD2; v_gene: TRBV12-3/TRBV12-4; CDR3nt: TGTGCCAGCAGTTTAAGGTTAGAGGGGACTAGCGGGAGGCCCCCGGCTTACGAGCAGTACTTC; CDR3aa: CASSLRLEGTSGRPPAYEQYF
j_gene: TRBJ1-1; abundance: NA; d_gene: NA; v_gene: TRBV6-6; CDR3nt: TGTGCCAGCAATTACTCGACCGGTGAAGATTTGTTT; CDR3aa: CASNYSTGEDLF
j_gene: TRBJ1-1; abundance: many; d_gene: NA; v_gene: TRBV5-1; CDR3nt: TGCGCCAGCAGCTTGGGGACCGCACCACCCTTAAACACTGAAGCTTTCTTT; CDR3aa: CASSLGTAPPLNTEAFF
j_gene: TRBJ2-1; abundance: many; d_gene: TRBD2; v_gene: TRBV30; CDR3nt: TGTGCCTGGAGTGCACTATCAGCGGGAGCCTACAATGAGCAGTTCTTC; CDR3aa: CAWSALSAGAYNEQFF
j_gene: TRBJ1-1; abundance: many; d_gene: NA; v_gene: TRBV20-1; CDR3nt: TGCAGTGCTAGCCAGGCCCGAGGTGAAGCTTTCTTT; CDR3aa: CSASQARGEAFF
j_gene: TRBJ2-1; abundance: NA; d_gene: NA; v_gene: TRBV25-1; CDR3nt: TGTGCCGGCAGTGTAACCGGGACCGGGGATAATGAGCAGTTCTTC; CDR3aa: CAGSVTGTGDNEQFF
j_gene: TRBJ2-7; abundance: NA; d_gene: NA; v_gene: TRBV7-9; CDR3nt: TGTGCAAGCAGATTCGCGCGAGTGAGTTACGAGCAGTACTTC; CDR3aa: CASRFARVSYEQYF
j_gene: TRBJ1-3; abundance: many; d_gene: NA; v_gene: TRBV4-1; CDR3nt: TGCGCCAGCAGCCAAGGGGGCATCTCTGGAAACACCATATATTTT; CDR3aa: CASSQGGISGNTIYF
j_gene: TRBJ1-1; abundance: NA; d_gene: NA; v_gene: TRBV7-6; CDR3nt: TGTGCCAGCAGCTTAGGAGCGGTTAACACTGAAGCTTTCTTT; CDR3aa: CASSLGAVNTEAFF
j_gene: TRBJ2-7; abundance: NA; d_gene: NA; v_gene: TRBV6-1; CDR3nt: TGTGCCAGCAAGGTGGGTCCGGGGTACGAGCAGTACTTC; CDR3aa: CASKVGPGYEQYF
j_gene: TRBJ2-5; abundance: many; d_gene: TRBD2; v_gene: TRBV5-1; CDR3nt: TGCGCCAGCAGCTTGCCGGGCGGGAGGCTACAAGAGACCCAGTACTTC; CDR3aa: CASSLPGGRLQETQYF
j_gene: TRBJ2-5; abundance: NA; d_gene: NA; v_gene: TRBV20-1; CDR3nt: TGCAGTGCGAGTAACCAAGAGACCCAGTACTTC; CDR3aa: CSASNQETQYF
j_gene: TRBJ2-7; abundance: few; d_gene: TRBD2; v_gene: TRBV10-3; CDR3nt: TGTGCCATCAGACCTAGCGGTTACCCCTACGAGCAGTACTTC; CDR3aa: CAIRPSGYPYEQYF
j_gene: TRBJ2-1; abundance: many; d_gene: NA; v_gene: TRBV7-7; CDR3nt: TGTGCTAGCAGCTTAGGAGGACGTTACAATGAGCAGTTCTTC; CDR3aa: CASSLGGRYNEQFF
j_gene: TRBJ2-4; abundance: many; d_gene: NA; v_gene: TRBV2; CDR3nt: TGTGCCAGCAGTTACACAGGGCCCAAAAACATTCAGTACTTC; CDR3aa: CASSYTGPKNIQYF
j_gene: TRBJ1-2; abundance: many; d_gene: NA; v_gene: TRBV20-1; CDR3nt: TGCAGTGCTCCGTCTCCGGCGGGGGCCCTTTTGGGAAACTATGGCTACACCTTC; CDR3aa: CSAPSPAGALLGNYGYTF
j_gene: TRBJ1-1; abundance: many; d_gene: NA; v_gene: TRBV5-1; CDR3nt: TGCGCCAGCAGTCTACAGGGAAACACTGAAGCTTTCTTT; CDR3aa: CASSLQGNTEAFF
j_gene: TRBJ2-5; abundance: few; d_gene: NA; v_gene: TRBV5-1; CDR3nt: TGCGCCAGCAGCTTGGCCGGGACATTTCAAGAGACCCAGTACTTC; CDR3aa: CASSLAGTFQETQYF
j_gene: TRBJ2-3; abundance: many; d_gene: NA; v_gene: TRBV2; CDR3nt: TGTGCCAGCAGTGTGGTTGGGGGCGCAGATACGCAGTATTTT; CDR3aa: CASSVVGGADTQYF
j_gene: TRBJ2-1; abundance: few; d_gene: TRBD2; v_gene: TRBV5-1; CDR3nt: TGCGCCAGCAATTTGGCGGGAGAGGGCAATGAGCAGTTCTTC; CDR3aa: CASNLAGEGNEQFF
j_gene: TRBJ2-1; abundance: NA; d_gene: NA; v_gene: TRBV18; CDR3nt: TGTGCCAGCTCACCAAGCGTGGGAGTTGCCTACAATGAGCAGTTCTTC; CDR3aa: CASSPSVGVAYNEQFF
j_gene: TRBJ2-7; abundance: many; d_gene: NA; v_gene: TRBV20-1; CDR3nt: TGCAGTGCTAGACCGGGATCAGCGACGGAGGAGCAGTACTTC; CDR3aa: CSARPGSATEEQYF
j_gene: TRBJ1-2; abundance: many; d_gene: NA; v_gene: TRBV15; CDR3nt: TGTGCCACCAGCAGAGAGGACAGCTGGAATGGCTACACCTTC; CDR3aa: CATSREDSWNGYTF
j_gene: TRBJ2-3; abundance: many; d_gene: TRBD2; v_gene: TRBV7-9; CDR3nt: TGTGCCAGCAGCACCGGGACTAGCTCCACAGATACGCAGTATTTT; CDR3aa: CASSTGTSSTDTQYF
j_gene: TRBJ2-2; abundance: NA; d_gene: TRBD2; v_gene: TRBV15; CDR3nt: TGTGCCACCAGCAGGCCGACTAGCGGGAGGTCGGGCACCGGGGAGCTGTTTTTT; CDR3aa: CATSRPTSGRSGTGELFF
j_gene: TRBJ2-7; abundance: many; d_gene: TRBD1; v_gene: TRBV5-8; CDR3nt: TGTGCCAGCAGCGAATCGGACAGGGCTAGGGACGAGCAGTACTTC; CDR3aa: CASSESDRARDEQYF
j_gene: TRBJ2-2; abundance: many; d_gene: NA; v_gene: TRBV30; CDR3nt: TGTGCCTCTCCGTCTTACACCGGGGAGCTGTTTTTT; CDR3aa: CASPSYTGELFF
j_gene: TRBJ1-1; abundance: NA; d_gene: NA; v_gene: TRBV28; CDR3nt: TGTGCCAGCAGTTCTCCGGGGGAGAACACTGAAGCTTTCTTT; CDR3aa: CASSSPGENTEAFF